This T cell receptor (beta chain) was recorded in a study of spatial heterogeneity in lung cancer. MiXCR, applied by TCRdb to the 5' RACE reads, yields one record per CDR3 protein. The sample has fewer than 65,000 distinct CDR3 sequences; nearly 6.5% are singletons. The CDR3 contains 13 residues. V gave up 3 bases and J gave up 4 bases, with 7 bases separating them. Time point reported: sample taken at primary tumor resection. This clonotype was observed many times. The source was PBMCs, collected at surgery. The V gene is TRBV12-3 or TRBV12-4, the J gene TRBJ1-5; tentatively, D is TRBD1 (6 bases). The clonotype was recovered from a female donor with early-stage non-small cell lung cancer. CDR3 in amino acids: CASSFRGNQPQHF. The CDR3 nucleotides are TGTGCCAGCAGTTTCAGGGGTAATCAGCCCCAGCATTTT.